These T cell receptor beta chains were read from a single sample in a study of cytomegalovirus exposure and HLA in healthy donors. Profiled with immunoSEQ multiplex PCR; TCRdb holds only in-frame clones, not every one. The table has fewer than 150,000 clones, around 72% seen once. The specimen sequenced was PBMCs. The receptors here all came from a human donor in good health. Both conserved end residues are part of each CDR3. A D gene is named only where the DNA matches it firmly. Expanded clones get a size class; other rows say once, few or many, or leave the size out.

>-|TRBJ1-2|TRBV5-6|-
CASSSLPYGYTF
TGTGCCAGCAGCTCCCTCCCCTATGGCTACACCTTC
>TRBD1|TRBJ1-1|TRBV2|-
CASLADRLIEAFF
TGTGCCAGCTTGGCGGACAGGCTTATCGAAGCTTTCTTT
>-|TRBJ2-1|TRBV15|-
CATSSRALSEQFF
TGTGCCACCAGCAGCAGGGCGCTTAGTGAGCAGTTCTTC
>TRBD2|TRBJ2-5|TRBV5-4|once
CASSLDPAGGLETQYF
TGTGCCAGCAGCTTGGATCCAGCGGGAGGGCTAGAGACCCAGTACTTC
>TRBD1|TRBJ1-3|TRBV4-1|-
CASSQYTGGDAGNTIYF
TGCGCCAGCAGCCAGTACACAGGGGGGGATGCTGGAAACACCATATATTTT
>-|TRBJ2-2|TRBV7-2|-
CASSLEVADTGELFF
TGTGCCAGCAGCTTAGAAGTAGCGGACACCGGGGAGCTGTTTTTT
>-|TRBJ2-7|TRBV11-3|-
CASSTEKTLSEQYF
TGTGCCAGCAGCACAGAGAAAACCCTCTCCGAGCAGTACTTC
>TRBD1|TRBJ1-1|TRBV18|-
CASSPALGQGVTEAFF
TGTGCCAGCTCACCAGCCCTAGGACAGGGTGTCACTGAAGCTTTCTTT
>TRBD1|TRBJ2-5|TRBV25-1|-
CASSVQGETQYF
TGTGCCAGCAGTGTACAGGGGGAGACCCAGTACTTC
>-|TRBJ2-1|TRBV11-2|-
CASSPGLESNEQFF
TGTGCCAGCAGCCCCGGCTTGGAGAGCAATGAGCAGTTCTTC
>-|TRBJ1-5|TRBV5-8|few
CASSWLVNQPQHF
TGTGCCAGCAGCTGGTTAGTCAATCAGCCCCAGCATTTT
>-|TRBJ2-3|TRBV5-1|-
CASKRTRDTDTQYF
TGCGCCAGCAAGAGGACTCGAGACACAGATACGCAGTATTTT
>TRBD2|TRBJ2-1|TRBV27|-
CASSYGGGFYNEQFF
TGTGCCAGCAGTTATGGGGGGGGGTTCTACAATGAGCAGTTCTTC
>-|TRBJ2-7|TRBV29-1|-
CSVVNSYEQYF
TGCAGCGTTGTTAACTCTTACGAGCAGTACTTC
>TRBD2|TRBJ2-2|TRBV4-2|-
CASSQGTSGTGELFF
TGTGCCAGCAGCCAAGGGACTAGCGGGACCGGGGAGCTGTTTTTT
>-|TRBJ2-3|TRBV4-1|-
CASSQEPYWVAPDTQYF
TGCGCCAGCAGCCAAGAGCCGTACTGGGTAGCCCCAGATACGCAGTATTTT
>TRBD2|TRBJ2-5|TRBV5-6|-
CASSLIAGGSGETQYF
TGTGCCAGCAGCTTGATAGCAGGCGGGAGTGGTGAGACCCAGTACTTC
>TRBD2|TRBJ2-1|TRBV10-1|few
CASSDPSRSERGGRNEQFF
TGCGCCAGCAGTGACCCGAGCCGGTCGGAGCGGGGGGGCCGGAATGAGCAGTTCTTC
>-|TRBJ1-5|TRBV28|-
CASSRGGQPQHF
TGTGCCAGCAGCCGTGGCGGTCAGCCCCAGCATTTT
>TRBD1|TRBJ1-6|TRBV18|few
CASSSGTGNSPLHF
TGTGCCAGCTCATCCGGGACAGGGAATTCACCCCTCCACTTT
>TRBD2|TRBJ2-7|TRBV10-1|-
CASSGLAGPSSYEQYF
TGCGCCAGCAGCGGACTAGCGGGACCGAGCTCCTACGAGCAGTACTTC
>TRBD1|TRBJ2-2|TRBV5-5|few
CASSPGQGAVRVGELFF
TGTGCCAGCAGCCCGGGACAGGGGGCCGTTCGTGTCGGGGAGCTGTTTTTT
>-|TRBJ1-5|TRBV6-6|few
CASSYAGINQPQHF
TGTGCCAGCAGTTATGCGGGAATCAATCAGCCCCAGCATTTT
>TRBD1|TRBJ1-2|TRBV2|-
CASSPGQGGDYGYTF
TGTGCCAGCAGCCCTGGACAGGGCGGGGACTATGGCTACACCTTC
>TRBD1|TRBJ1-6|TRBV18|-
CASSPRPGQGASPLHF
TGTGCCAGCTCACCACGGCCGGGACAGGGGGCTTCACCCCTCCACTTT
>-|TRBJ2-1|TRBV11-2|once
CASSPSPSNEQFF
TGTGCCAGCAGCCCCTCCCCTAGCAATGAGCAGTTCTTC
>TRBD1|TRBJ2-1|TRBV7-2|few
CASSLGRVGTGYNEQFF
TGTGCCAGCAGCTTAGGGCGGGTTGGGACAGGGTACAATGAGCAGTTCTTC
>TRBD2|TRBJ2-2|TRBV5-1|-
CASSPGLAGVGLNTGELFF
TGCGCCAGCAGCCCTGGACTAGCGGGGGTGGGGCTGAACACCGGGGAGCTGTTTTTT
>-|TRBJ1-5|TRBV7-6|few
CASSQQQGQPQHF
TGTGCCAGCAGCCAGCAACAGGGCCAGCCCCAGCATTTT
>-|TRBJ2-7|TRBV6-1|-
CASSLEFYEQYF
TGTGCCAGCAGTTTAGAGTTCTACGAGCAGTACTTC
>TRBD1|TRBJ2-2|TRBV6-1|few
CASSALGTGPTGELFF
TGTGCCAGCAGTGCCCTAGGGACAGGGCCCACCGGGGAGCTGTTTTTT
>TRBD1|TRBJ2-2|TRBV5-4|-
CASSSGTGGNTGELFF
TGTGCCAGCAGCTCGGGGACAGGGGGTAACACCGGGGAGCTGTTTTTT
>TRBD1|TRBJ2-1|TRBV7-3|-
CASSLISGQVLGEQFF
TGTGCCAGCAGCTTAATTTCGGGACAGGTCCTTGGTGAGCAGTTCTTC
>TRBD1|TRBJ1-4|TRBV7-9|-
CASSPRGTGQGSEKLFF
TGTGCCAGCAGCCCCCGTGGTACGGGACAGGGCAGCGAAAAACTGTTTTTT
>-|TRBJ1-4|TRBV6-1|-
CASSEGPRTNEKLFF
TGTGCCAGCAGTGAAGGGCCCCGAACTAATGAAAAACTGTTTTTT
>-|TRBJ1-1|TRBV29-1|-
CSVKRGGNTEAFF
TGCAGCGTCAAGAGGGGGGGGAACACTGAAGCTTTCTTT
>TRBD2|TRBJ2-1|TRBV7-9|-
CASSQRGGGLEQFF
TGTGCCAGCAGCCAGCGGGGTGGGGGTTTGGAGCAGTTCTTC
>-|TRBJ1-5|TRBV2|-
CASSIPPGYQPQHF
TGTGCCAGCAGTATTCCCCCAGGGTATCAGCCCCAGCATTTT
>TRBD1|TRBJ2-7|TRBV2|-
CASTSDRGYEQYF
TGTGCCAGCACTTCGGACAGGGGTTACGAGCAGTACTTC
>TRBD1|TRBJ2-2|TRBV5-1|-
CASTYTGGTGELFF
TGCGCCAGCACCTATACAGGGGGCACCGGGGAGCTGTTTTTT
>TRBD2|TRBJ2-3|TRBV27|-
CASSSPLAGLIDTQYF
TGTGCCAGCAGTTCTCCGCTAGCGGGCCTAATAGATACGCAGTATTTT
>TRBD1|TRBJ1-4|TRBV5-6|-
CASKPGQGPNEKLFF
TGTGCCAGCAAACCCGGACAGGGACCTAATGAAAAACTGTTTTTT
>-|TRBJ1-2|TRBV29-1|-
CSVDPSKGGRGGYTF
TGCAGCGTTGATCCGTCAAAAGGTGGAAGAGGGGGCTACACCTTC
>TRBD2|TRBJ2-1|TRBV29-1|once
CSVVGSGSFTYNEQFF
TGCAGCGTTGTGGGTAGCGGGAGCTTTACCTACAATGAGCAGTTCTTC
>-|TRBJ2-7|TRBV6-6|-
CASFFKEKSAYEQYF
TGTGCCAGTTTTTTCAAGGAGAAGTCGGCCTACGAGCAGTACTTC
>-|TRBJ1-4|TRBV7-9|-
CASSPLSTNEKLFF
TGTGCCAGCAGCCCCCTTTCGACTAATGAAAAACTGTTTTTT
>TRBD1|TRBJ2-7|TRBV5-1|-
CASSLYEGQEDYEQYF
TGCGCCAGCAGCTTGTATGAGGGACAGGAAGACTACGAGCAGTACTTC
>TRBD2|TRBJ2-1|TRBV2|-
CASRTIRGGRVSEQFF
TGTGCCAGCAGAACAATTCGGGGGGGCCGTGTTAGTGAGCAGTTCTTC
>-|TRBJ1-1|TRBV2|-
CASSTLQVSDTEAFF
TGTGCCAGCAGTACACTACAGGTATCGGACACTGAAGCTTTCTTT
>TRBD1|TRBJ1-4|TRBV5-1|-
CASSSDREGEKLFF
TGCGCCAGCAGCTCGGACAGGGAAGGGGAAAAACTGTTTTTT
>-|TRBJ2-2|TRBV5-1|-
CASSLERAQNTGELFF
TGCGCCAGCAGCTTGGAGCGAGCCCAGAACACCGGGGAGCTGTTTTTT
>-|TRBJ1-5|TRBV6-5|few
CASSQSVPQHF
TGTGCCAGCAGTCAATCAGTGCCCCAGCATTTT
>TRBD1|TRBJ1-4|TRBV2|-
CASNQHRGRGEKLFF
TGTGCCAGCAACCAACACAGGGGGCGGGGGGAAAAACTGTTTTTT
>-|TRBJ2-5|TRBV7-8|-
CASSLFLGLETQYF
TGTGCCAGCAGCTTATTCTTGGGCTTGGAGACCCAGTACTTC
>TRBD2|TRBJ2-5|TRBV11-3|-
CASSAGLVETQYF
TGTGCCAGCAGCGCTGGACTAGTGGAGACCCAGTACTTC